This TCR beta chain came from a study of OX40 agonist ivuxolimab in advanced cancers. With respect to the entire study: The costimulatory receptor OX40 (CD134) was targeted by ivuxolimab, a fully human IgG2 agonistic monoclonal antibody. A male proportion of 75% to 85% and a mean age of approximately 58 years, ranging from about 20 to 85, were recorded for the dose-escalation cohort. The point of sequencing TCRbeta in the periphery was to test whether ivuxolimab changed TCR sequence diversity and drove clonal T-cell expansion. Intravenous ivuxolimab was administered to patients every 2 weeks at six dose levels: 0.01, 0.1, 0.3, 1.5, 3 and 10 mg/kg. Among the approximately 54 dose-escalation patients, approximately 20 had hepatocellular carcinoma, about 15 melanoma, 9 renal cell carcinoma and 9 head and neck cancer. The paper covers the monotherapy dose-escalation part of the phase I ivuxolimab trial, which included N of about 50 patients. Patients were allowed to have had prior anti-PD-1, anti-PD-L1 or anti-CTLA-4 therapy, and around 41% of the dose-escalation patients had previously received checkpoint inhibitors. Partial responses occurred in three dose-escalation patients, of whom one had hepatocellular carcinoma and two had cutaneous melanoma.

General study outcomes and caveats: In partial responders in the 0.1-3.0 mg/kg groups, normalized peripheral clonal expansion was found to be among the lowest, especially among CD8+ T cells. Which antigens the clonally expanded peripheral T cells were specific for was not determined. Low levels of normalized T-cell clonal expansion were also shown by some nonresponding patients. On average, CD8+ T cells showed more expanded clones than CD4+ T cells after ivuxolimab. At doses of 0.1 to 3.0 mg/kg, clonal expansion of both CD4+ and CD8+ T cells in blood was seen between baseline and week 6.

Patients with autoimmune disease history or receiving systemic immunosuppression were excluded from the trial. In every dose cohort, peripheral blood was drawn for TCR sequencing at baseline, cycle 4 day 1, and cycle 7 day 1. Samples were obtained from an open-label, multicenter, first-in-human phase I dose-escalation trial of ivuxolimab. Adults with locally advanced or metastatic melanoma, renal cell carcinoma, hepatocellular carcinoma or head and neck squamous cell carcinoma were enrolled in the trial. Before TCR sequencing, CD4+ and CD8+ T cells were separately sorted from peripheral blood. Trimming removed 4 bases from V and 2 bases from J, leaving 13 bases between the germline ends. CDR1 SEHNR and CDR2 FQNEAQ are derived from the germline V gene (reference sequence). The CDR3 contains 15 residues, cysteine and phenylalanine counted. Kept here is only the CDR3 DNA, which spans 45 bases and is read in frame from base 1.

For sequencing of the TCRbeta CDR3 region, genomic DNA was extracted from the sorted cells. The immunoSEQ Assay was used for sequencing of TCRbeta CDR3 regions. TCRdb mirrors the immuneACCESS table, restricted to in-frame sequences. Some clones are absent from its copies; in checked studies, under half trace to an unresolved V gene, and the reason for the others is unknown. The sample includes some 7,500 clones, with approximately 84% observed a single time. Clones ranked in the top ten supply more than 25% of the sample. Concerning this clone itself: What this receptor recognizes is not known. Base quality data are lacking; no much larger clone is found one base away.

This clonotype was obtained from an adult with an advanced solid tumor such as melanoma, head and neck, liver or kidney cancer. This sample comprised CD4+ or CD8+ T cells sorted from blood, obtained in a trial of the OX40 agonist ivuxolimab. Here the chain combines TRBV7-9 and TRBJ2-3, with TRBD2 as a weak D call on 5 bases. The DNA is as follows: TGTGCCAGCAGCTCTAGCCGACTCTACACAGATACGCAGTATTTT. Translation gives CASSSSRLYTDTQYF.